This T cell receptor (beta chain) was observed in a study of blood T cell repertoires in COVID-19. The overall study: PBMCs, B-cell-depleted T cells, or T cells were the source of the cDNA or gDNA that made up the material.

V dropped 2 bases and J dropped 1 base, with 12 bases sitting between them. Germline CDR1 SGHVS, CDR2 FQNEAQ. The CDR3 sequence is 15 residues long. As handled by the study authors: By means of reference gene primer amplification, nucleated cell counts were estimated. Method: immunoSEQ multiplex PCR; TCRdb's copy keeps in-frame clones and lacks some. V and J calls and clone size come straight from that table; D and trimming were deduced from the DNA. The sample yields 60,000 to 85,000 clones, nearly 80% seen once. The specimen sequenced was peripheral blood. The rearrangement joins TRBV7-8 to TRBJ2-7, with D possibly being TRBD2 (6 bases). The receptor was isolated from a human donor in a cohort sampled during active COVID-19. The CDR3 region has the DNA TGTGCCAGCAGCTTACGGGACTTCCCTTCCTACGAGCAGTACTTC. Translating gives CASSLRDFPSYEQYF.